Listed below are T cell receptor beta chains from one sample, sequenced in a study of blood T cells in healthy people across ages. TCRdb called the 5' RACE reads again in MiXCR, with one record for every CDR3 protein. Counted here are 750,000 to 1,000,000 distinct CDR3 sequences, under 35% occurring once; the ten biggest clones make up more than 8.5%. In addition, the sample was reused for a study of T cells of mothers and their children.

Sequencing was carried out using blood. Receptors originate from a woman in her 40s in good health. Each CDR3 is given with its conserved first and last residue. Each record gives: clone size, D gene, J gene, V gene, CDR3 DNA, CDR3 protein. A D gene is named only where the DNA matches it firmly. The size field is filled for only some rows; it gives once, few, many or a size class.

>once|.|TRBJ2-1|TRBV20-1
TGCAGTGCTAGGGGGACAAAGGCCTACAATGAGCAGTTCTTC
CSARGTKAYNEQFF
>.|.|TRBJ1-6|TRBV4-1
TGCGCCAGCAGCCAAGATGGGAACAGGCGGAATTCACCCCTCCACTTT
CASSQDGNRRNSPLHF
>.|TRBD1|TRBJ1-6|TRBV28
TGTGCCAGCAATACCAGGGACAGACTTAATCCACCCCTCCACTTT
CASNTRDRLNPPLHF
>few|TRBD2|TRBJ2-3|TRBV15
TGTGCCACCAGCAGAGATGGAACGGGGGGTATAGATACGCAGTATTTT
CATSRDGTGGIDTQYF
>.|.|TRBJ2-5|TRBV28
TGTGCCAGCAGTTTCACAGGGAAGGGAGTGGGGCAAGAGACCCAGTACTTC
CASSFTGKGVGQETQYF
>.|.|TRBJ1-1|TRBV29-1
TGCAGCGTTCTTGTGGGGCAGTGGACTGAAGCTTTCTTT
CSVLVGQWTEAFF
>few|.|TRBJ1-2|TRBV24-1
TGTGCCACCAGTGATTTGAGGAAGAACTATGGCTACACCTTC
CATSDLRKNYGYTF
>.|.|TRBJ2-7|TRBV7-2
TGTGCCAGCAGCTTCCGGGACCTACCCTACGAGCAGTACTTC
CASSFRDLPYEQYF
>many|TRBD1|TRBJ1-5|TRBV20-1
TGCAGTGCTAGGACCCCAGGGGGCGAGAATCAGCCCCAGCATTTT
CSARTPGGENQPQHF
>few|.|TRBJ2-7|TRBV7-8
TGTGCCAGCAGCTCTCCCATCTTTCTCCCGGGCAATGAGCAGTACTTC
CASSSPIFLPGNEQYF
>few|.|TRBJ1-6|TRBV7-2
TGTGCCAGCAGCTTAGTAAACCCGGGACAACAATCAAGTAATTCACCCCTCCACTTT
CASSLVNPGQQSSNSPLHF
>.|.|TRBJ2-5|TRBV19
TGTGCCAGTAGTTTGGGGATGGCCCAAGAGACCCAGTACTTC
CASSLGMAQETQYF
>.|TRBD1|TRBJ1-2|TRBV19
TGTGCCAGTGCTAGACAGGGTACAGGCTACACCTTC
CASARQGTGYTF
>once|.|TRBJ2-5|TRBV7-6
TGTGCCAGCAACTGGAGCTCCCCTACCGAGACCCAGTACTTC
CASNWSSPTETQYF
>few|TRBD2|TRBJ2-1|TRBV3-1
TGTGCCAGCAGCCAGAAGGCGGGGGGGCCGGACGAGCAGTTCTTC
CASSQKAGGPDEQFF
>.|.|TRBJ1-5|TRBV27
TGTGCCAGCAGTCCATCGGACTACTGGGGGACCGGGAATCAGCCCCAGCATTTT
CASSPSDYWGTGNQPQHF
>few|TRBD1|TRBJ2-3|TRBV28
TGTGCCAGCAGTTTATCTCCGGGACAGGGGGGAAAAGGGACAGATACGCAGTATTTT
CASSLSPGQGGKGTDTQYF
>.|TRBD1|TRBJ1-2|TRBV7-2
TGTGCCAGCAGCTTAGGCCGGACAGGTCGAATTGAATATGGCTACACCTTC
CASSLGRTGRIEYGYTF
>.|.|TRBJ2-5|TRBV7-9
TGTGCCAGCAGCTGGGAATACGGGACGGATCAACAAGAGACCCAGTACTTC
CASSWEYGTDQQETQYF
>.|TRBD1|TRBJ2-3|TRBV7-8
TGTGCCAGCAGCCAACTCGACCAGACAGGGTCAGATACGCAGTATTTT
CASSQLDQTGSDTQYF